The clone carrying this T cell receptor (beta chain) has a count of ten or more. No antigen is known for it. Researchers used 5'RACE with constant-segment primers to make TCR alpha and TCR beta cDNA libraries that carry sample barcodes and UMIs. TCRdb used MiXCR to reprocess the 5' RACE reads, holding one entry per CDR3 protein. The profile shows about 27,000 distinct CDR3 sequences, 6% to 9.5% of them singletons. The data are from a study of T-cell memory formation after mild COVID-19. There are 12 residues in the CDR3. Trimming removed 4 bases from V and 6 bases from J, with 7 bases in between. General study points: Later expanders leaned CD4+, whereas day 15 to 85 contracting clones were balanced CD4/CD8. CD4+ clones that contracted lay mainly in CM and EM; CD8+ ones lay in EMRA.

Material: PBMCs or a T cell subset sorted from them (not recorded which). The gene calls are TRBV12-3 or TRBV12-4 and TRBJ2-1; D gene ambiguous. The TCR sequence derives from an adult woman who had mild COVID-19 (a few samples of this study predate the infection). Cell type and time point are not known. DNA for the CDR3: TGTGCCAGCAGTTCCCAGAGCAATGAGCAGTTCTTC. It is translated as CASSSQSNEQFF.